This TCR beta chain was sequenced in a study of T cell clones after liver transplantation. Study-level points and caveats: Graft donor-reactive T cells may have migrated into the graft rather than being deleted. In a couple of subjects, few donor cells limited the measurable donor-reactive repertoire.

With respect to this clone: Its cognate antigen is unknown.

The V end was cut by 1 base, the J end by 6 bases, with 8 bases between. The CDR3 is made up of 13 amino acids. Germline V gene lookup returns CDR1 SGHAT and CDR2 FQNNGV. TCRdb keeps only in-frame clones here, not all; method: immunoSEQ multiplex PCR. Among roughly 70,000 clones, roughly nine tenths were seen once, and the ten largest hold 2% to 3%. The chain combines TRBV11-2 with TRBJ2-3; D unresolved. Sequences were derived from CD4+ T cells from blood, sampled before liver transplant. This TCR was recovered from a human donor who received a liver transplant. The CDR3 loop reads CASSLGIRDTQYF. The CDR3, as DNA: TGTGCCAGCAGCTTAGGCATAAGGGATACGCAGTATTTT. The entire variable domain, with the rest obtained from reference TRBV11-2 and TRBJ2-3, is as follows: EAGVAQSPRYKIIEKRQSVAFWCNPISGHATLYWYQQILGQGPKLLIQFQNNGVVDDSQLPKDRFSAERLKGVDSTLKIQPAKLEDSAVYLCASSLGIRDTQYFGPGTRLTVL.